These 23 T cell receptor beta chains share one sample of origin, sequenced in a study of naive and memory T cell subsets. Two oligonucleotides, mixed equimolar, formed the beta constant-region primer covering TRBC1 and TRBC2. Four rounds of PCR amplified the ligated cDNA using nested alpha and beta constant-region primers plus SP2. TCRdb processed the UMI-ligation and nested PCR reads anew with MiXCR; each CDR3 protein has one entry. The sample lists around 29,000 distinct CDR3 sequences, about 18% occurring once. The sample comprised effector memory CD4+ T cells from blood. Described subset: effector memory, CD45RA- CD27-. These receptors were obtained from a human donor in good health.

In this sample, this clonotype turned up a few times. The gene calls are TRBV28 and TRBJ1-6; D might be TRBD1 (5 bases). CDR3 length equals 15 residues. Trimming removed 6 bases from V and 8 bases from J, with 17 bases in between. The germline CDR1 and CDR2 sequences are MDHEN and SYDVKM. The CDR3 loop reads CASRDKRPIYSPLHF. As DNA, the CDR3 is TGTGCCAGCAGGGACAAGCGGCCGATTTATTCACCCCTCCACTTT.

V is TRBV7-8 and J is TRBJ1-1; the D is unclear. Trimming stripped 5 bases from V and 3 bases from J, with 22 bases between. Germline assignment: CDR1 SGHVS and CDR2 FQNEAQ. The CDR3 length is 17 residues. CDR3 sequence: CASSLDPSSGRDTEAFF. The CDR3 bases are TGTGCCAGCAGCCTGGACCCAAGTTCCGGGAGGGACACTGAAGCTTTCTTT.

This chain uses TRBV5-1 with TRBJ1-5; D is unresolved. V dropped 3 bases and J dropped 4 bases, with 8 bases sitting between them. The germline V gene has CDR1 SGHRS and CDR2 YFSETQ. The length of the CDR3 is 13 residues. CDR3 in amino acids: CASSSGGNQPQHF. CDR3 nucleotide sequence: TGCGCCAGCAGCTCGGGCGGGAATCAGCCCCAGCATTTT.

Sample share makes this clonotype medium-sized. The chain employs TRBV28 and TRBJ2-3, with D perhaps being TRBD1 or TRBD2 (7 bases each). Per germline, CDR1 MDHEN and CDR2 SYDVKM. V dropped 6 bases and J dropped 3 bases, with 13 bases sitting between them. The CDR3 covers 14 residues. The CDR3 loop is CASRSGGGTDTQYF. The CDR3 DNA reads TGTGCCAGCAGGTCAGGGGGGGGAACAGATACGCAGTATTTT.

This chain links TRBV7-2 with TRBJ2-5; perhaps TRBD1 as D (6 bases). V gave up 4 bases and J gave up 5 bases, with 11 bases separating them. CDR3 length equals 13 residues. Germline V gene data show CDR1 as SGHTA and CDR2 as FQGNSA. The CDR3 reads CASSWGRVETQYF. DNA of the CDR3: TGTGCCAGCAGCTGGGGGCGAGTGGAGACCCAGTACTTC.

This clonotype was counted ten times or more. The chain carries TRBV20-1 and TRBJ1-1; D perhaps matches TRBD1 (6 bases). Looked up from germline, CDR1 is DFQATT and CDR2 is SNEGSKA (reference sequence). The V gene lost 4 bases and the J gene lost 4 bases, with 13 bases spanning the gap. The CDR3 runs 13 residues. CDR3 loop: CSAKNQGSTEAFF. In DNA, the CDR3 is TGCAGTGCTAAGAATCAGGGGAGCACTGAAGCTTTCTTT.

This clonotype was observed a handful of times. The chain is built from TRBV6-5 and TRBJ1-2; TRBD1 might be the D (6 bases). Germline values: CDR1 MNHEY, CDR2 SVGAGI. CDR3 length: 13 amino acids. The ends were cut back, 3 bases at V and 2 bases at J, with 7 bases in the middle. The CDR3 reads CASSYGTNYGYTF. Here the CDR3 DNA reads TGTGCCAGCAGTTATGGGACAAACTATGGCTACACCTTC.

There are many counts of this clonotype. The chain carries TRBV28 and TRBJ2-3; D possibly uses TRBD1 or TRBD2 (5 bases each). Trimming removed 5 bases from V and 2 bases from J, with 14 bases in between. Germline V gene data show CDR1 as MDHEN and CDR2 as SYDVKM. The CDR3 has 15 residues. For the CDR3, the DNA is TGTGCCAGCAGTCCTCTGGGGACGTACACAGATACGCAGTATTTT. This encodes CASSPLGTYTDTQYF.

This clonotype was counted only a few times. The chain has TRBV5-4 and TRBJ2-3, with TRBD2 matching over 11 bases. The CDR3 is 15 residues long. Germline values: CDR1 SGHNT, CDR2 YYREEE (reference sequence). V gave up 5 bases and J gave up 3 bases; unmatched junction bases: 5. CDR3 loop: CASSFTSGRTDTQYF. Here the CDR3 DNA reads TGTGCCAGCAGTTTTACTAGCGGGAGAACAGATACGCAGTATTTT. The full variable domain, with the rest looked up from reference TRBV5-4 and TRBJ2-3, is ETGVTQSPTHLIKTRGQQVTLRCSSQSGHNTVSWYQQALGQGPQFIFQYYREEENGRGNFPPRFSGLQFPNYSSELNVNALELDDSALYLCASSFTSGRTDTQYFGPGTRLTVL.

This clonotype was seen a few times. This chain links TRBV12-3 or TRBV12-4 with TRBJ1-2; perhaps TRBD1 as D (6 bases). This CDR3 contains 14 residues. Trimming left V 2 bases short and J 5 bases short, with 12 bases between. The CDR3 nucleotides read TGTGCCAGCAGTTTACAGGGGTTCATTTATGGCTACACCTTC. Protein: CASSLQGFIYGYTF.

The DNA of the CDR3 is TGCGGGGGAAGGGCGGGCTATGGCTACACCTTC. Protein product: CGGRAGYGYTF. This sequence joins TRBV20-1 and TRBJ1-2; D possibly corresponds to TRBD1 (5 bases). The CDR3 length is 11 residues. Germline CDR1 reads DFQATT; CDR2 reads SNEGSKA (reference sequence).

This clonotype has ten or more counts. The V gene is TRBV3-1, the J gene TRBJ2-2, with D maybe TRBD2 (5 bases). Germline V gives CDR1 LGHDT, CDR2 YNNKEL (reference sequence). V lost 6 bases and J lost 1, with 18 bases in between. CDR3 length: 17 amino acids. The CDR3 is CASSRGGSGVNTGELFF. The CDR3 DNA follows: TGTGCCAGCAGTCGCGGTGGGTCCGGGGTGAACACCGGGGAGCTGTTTTTT.

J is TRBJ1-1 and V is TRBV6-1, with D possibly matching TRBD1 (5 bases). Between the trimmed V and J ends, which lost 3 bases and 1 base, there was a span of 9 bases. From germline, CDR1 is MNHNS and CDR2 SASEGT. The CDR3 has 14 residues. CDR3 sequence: CASSDGRANTEAFF. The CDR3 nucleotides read TGTGCCAGCAGTGACGGCAGGGCGAACACTGAAGCTTTCTTT.

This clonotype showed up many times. CDR3 nucleotide sequence: TGTGCCACCAGCAGAGATTCCCTGAGCTATGGCTACACCTTC. This sequence encodes CATSRDSLSYGYTF. The chain combines TRBV15 with TRBJ1-2, with D unresolved. V gave up 0 bases and J gave up 4 bases, with 9 bases separating them. The CDR3 consists of 14 residues. The germline V gene encodes CDR1 LNHNV and CDR2 YYDKDF (reference sequence).

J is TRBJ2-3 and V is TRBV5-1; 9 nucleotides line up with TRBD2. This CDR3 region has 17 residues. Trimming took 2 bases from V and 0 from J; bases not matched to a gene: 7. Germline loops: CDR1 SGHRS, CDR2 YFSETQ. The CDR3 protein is CASSFSLAGSSTDTQYF. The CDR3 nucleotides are TGCGCCAGCAGCTTCTCCCTAGCGGGATCTAGCACAGATACGCAGTATTTT.

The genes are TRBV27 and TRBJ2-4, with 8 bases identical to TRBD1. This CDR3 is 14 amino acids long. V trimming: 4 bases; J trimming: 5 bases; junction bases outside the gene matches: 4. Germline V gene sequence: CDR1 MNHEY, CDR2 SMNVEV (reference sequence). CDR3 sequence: CASSWTGFQNIQYF. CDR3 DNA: TGTGCCAGCAGTTGGACAGGGTTTCAAAACATTCAGTACTTC.

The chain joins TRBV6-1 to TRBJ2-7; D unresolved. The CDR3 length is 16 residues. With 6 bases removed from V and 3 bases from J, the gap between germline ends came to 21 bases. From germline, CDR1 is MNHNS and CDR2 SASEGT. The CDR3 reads CASSPNWSYLDYEQYF. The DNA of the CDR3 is TGTGCCAGCAGCCCTAATTGGTCATACCTAGACTACGAGCAGTACTTC.

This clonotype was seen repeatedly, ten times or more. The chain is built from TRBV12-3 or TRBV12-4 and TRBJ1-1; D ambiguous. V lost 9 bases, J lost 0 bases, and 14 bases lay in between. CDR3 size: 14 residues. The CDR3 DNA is TGTGCCAGTACTGGTAGGACCATGAACACTGAAGCTTTCTTT. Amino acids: CASTGRTMNTEAFF.

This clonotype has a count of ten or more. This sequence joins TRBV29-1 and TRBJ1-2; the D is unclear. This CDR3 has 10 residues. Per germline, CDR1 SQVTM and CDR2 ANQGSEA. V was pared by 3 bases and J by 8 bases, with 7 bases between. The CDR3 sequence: CSVDSDGYTF. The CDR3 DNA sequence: TGCAGCGTTGATTCGGACGGCTACACCTTC.

The CDR3 coding sequence is TGTGCCAGCAGGAGATCTGCAAACTATGGCTACACCTTC. This codes for CASRRSANYGYTF. The chain combines TRBV28 with TRBJ1-2; D remains unclear. Trimming left V 6 bases short and J 2 bases short, with 10 bases between. The CDR3 length is 13 residues. The germline gives CDR1 MDHEN, CDR2 SYDVKM.

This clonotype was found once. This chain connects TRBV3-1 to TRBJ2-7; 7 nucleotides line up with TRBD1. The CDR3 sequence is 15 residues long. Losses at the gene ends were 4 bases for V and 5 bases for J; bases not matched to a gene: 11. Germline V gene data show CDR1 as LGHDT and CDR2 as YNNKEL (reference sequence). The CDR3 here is CASSRWTGGGHEQYF. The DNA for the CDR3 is TGTGCCAGCAGCCGATGGACAGGTGGGGGCCACGAGCAGTACTTC.

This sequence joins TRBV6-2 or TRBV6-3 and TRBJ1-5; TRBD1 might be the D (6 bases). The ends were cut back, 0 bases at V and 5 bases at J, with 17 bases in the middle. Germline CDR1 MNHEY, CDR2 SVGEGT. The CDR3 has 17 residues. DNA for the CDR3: TGTGCCAGCAGTTACTCGAAAGGGGGAGGCAATTATCAGCCCCAGCATTTT. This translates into CASSYSKGGGNYQPQHF.

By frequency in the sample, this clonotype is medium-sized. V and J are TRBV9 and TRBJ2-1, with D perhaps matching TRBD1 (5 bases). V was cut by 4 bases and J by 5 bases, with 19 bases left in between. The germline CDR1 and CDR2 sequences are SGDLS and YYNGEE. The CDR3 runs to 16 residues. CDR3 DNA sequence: TGTGCCAGCAGCTCCCGTGGGGCCGGCCGCGACAATGAGCAGTTCTTC. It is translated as CASSSRGAGRDNEQFF.